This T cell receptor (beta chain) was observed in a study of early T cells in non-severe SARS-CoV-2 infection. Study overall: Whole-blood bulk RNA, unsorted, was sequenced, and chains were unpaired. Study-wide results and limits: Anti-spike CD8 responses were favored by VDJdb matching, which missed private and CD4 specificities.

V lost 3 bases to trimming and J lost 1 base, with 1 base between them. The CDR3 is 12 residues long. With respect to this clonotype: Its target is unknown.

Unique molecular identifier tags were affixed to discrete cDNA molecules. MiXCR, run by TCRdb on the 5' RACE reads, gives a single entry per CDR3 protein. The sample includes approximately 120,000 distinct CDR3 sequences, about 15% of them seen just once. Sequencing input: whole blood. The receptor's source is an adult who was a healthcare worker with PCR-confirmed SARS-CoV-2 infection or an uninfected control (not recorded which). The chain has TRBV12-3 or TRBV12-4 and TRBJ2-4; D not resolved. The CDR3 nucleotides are TGTGCCAGCAGTTTTGCCAAAAACATTCAGTACTTC. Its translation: CASSFAKNIQYF.